These T cell receptor beta chains were read from a single sample in a study of blood T cells in healthy people across ages. TCRdb reprocessed the 5' RACE reads via MiXCR and lists one record per CDR3 protein. The sample includes hundreds of thousands of distinct CDR3 sequences, 22% of them seen just once. The sequencing input was blood. The source is a man between 65 and 85 years old in good health. CDR3s include the opening cysteine and the closing phenylalanine or tryptophan. Fields, in order: clone size, J gene, D gene, V gene, CDR3 DNA, CDR3 protein. A D gene is named only where the DNA matches it firmly. Clone size is shown for a subset of rows, as once, few, many or a class of expanded clone.

abundance: -
j_gene: TRBJ2-1
d_gene: TRBD2
v_gene: TRBV7-9
CDR3nt: TGTGCCAGCAGCCCGCCCGGGGTGTGGACTAGTAATGAGCAGTTCTTC
CDR3aa: CASSPPGVWTSNEQFF

abundance: few
j_gene: TRBJ1-1
d_gene: TRBD1
v_gene: TRBV7-2
CDR3nt: TGTGCCAGCAGCTTAGCTTCGACAGGGAGGGACACTGAAGCTTTCTTT
CDR3aa: CASSLASTGRDTEAFF

abundance: few
j_gene: TRBJ2-5
d_gene: TRBD2
v_gene: TRBV24-1
CDR3nt: TGTGCCACCAGTGAAGGCGGGGGGGCCCCAGAGACCCAGTACTTC
CDR3aa: CATSEGGGAPETQYF

abundance: -
j_gene: TRBJ2-1
d_gene: -
v_gene: TRBV20-1
CDR3nt: TGCAGTGCTCCCCAATGGGGACTTAACAATGAGCAGTTCTTC
CDR3aa: CSAPQWGLNNEQFF

abundance: -
j_gene: TRBJ1-1
d_gene: -
v_gene: TRBV20-1
CDR3nt: TGCAGTGCAAGGGGCGGGTCTACTGAAGCTTTCTTT
CDR3aa: CSARGGSTEAFF

abundance: -
j_gene: TRBJ2-7
d_gene: TRBD1
v_gene: TRBV29-1
CDR3nt: TGCAGCGCTTCAGGGACAGGACGGGAGCAGTACTTC
CDR3aa: CSASGTGREQYF

abundance: -
j_gene: TRBJ2-1
d_gene: TRBD2
v_gene: TRBV6-5
CDR3nt: TGTGCCAGCAGTTACCTACTAGCGGGGGATGAGCAGTTCTTC
CDR3aa: CASSYLLAGDEQFF

abundance: many
j_gene: TRBJ2-1
d_gene: TRBD1
v_gene: TRBV3-1
CDR3nt: TGTGCCAGCAGCAGGGACAGGGACAATGAGCAGTTCTTC
CDR3aa: CASSRDRDNEQFF

abundance: many
j_gene: TRBJ2-3
d_gene: -
v_gene: TRBV20-1
CDR3nt: TGCAGCGCTTCCAACTGGACCCCGAAAGATACGCAGTATTTT
CDR3aa: CSASNWTPKDTQYF

abundance: few
j_gene: TRBJ2-1
d_gene: TRBD2
v_gene: TRBV11-3
CDR3nt: TGTGCCAGCAGCTTTAGCGGGAGGGCCGGCAATGAGCAGTTCTTC
CDR3aa: CASSFSGRAGNEQFF

abundance: few
j_gene: TRBJ1-5
d_gene: -
v_gene: TRBV5-6
CDR3nt: TGTGCCAGCAGCTTTTCCCTTTTTAAGGGGAGCAATCAGCCCCAGCATTTT
CDR3aa: CASSFSLFKGSNQPQHF

abundance: many
j_gene: TRBJ2-5
d_gene: -
v_gene: TRBV21-1
CDR3nt: TGTGCCAGCAGCAAAGGACGGAAAGAGACCCAGTACTTC
CDR3aa: CASSKGRKETQYF

abundance: few
j_gene: TRBJ1-3
d_gene: TRBD1
v_gene: TRBV7-2
CDR3nt: TGTGCCAGCAGCTCACATGGACAGGGTGCTGGAAACACCATATATTTT
CDR3aa: CASSSHGQGAGNTIYF

abundance: -
j_gene: TRBJ1-1
d_gene: -
v_gene: TRBV28
CDR3nt: TGTGCCAGCAGTACGCCACGGGGGATCGGGAACACTGAAGCTTTCTTT
CDR3aa: CASSTPRGIGNTEAFF

abundance: -
j_gene: TRBJ2-5
d_gene: TRBD1
v_gene: TRBV29-1
CDR3nt: TGCAGCGTTGAAGATCCGACAGGGTTTTGGGAGACCCAGTACTTC
CDR3aa: CSVEDPTGFWETQYF

abundance: -
j_gene: TRBJ2-6
d_gene: -
v_gene: TRBV2
CDR3nt: TGTGCCAGCAGGTTGGACAACTCTGGGGCCAACGTCCTGACTTTC
CDR3aa: CASRLDNSGANVLTF

abundance: -
j_gene: TRBJ2-3
d_gene: -
v_gene: TRBV6-2/TRBV6-3
CDR3nt: TGTGCCAGCAGTGCGGCGGGACTCCTTTCTAGCACAGATACGCAGTATTTT
CDR3aa: CASSAAGLLSSTDTQYF

abundance: few
j_gene: TRBJ2-3
d_gene: TRBD2
v_gene: TRBV12-3/TRBV12-4
CDR3nt: TGTGCCAGCAGCCCCGGACTAGCGCAATGGGATACGCAGTATTTT
CDR3aa: CASSPGLAQWDTQYF

abundance: few
j_gene: TRBJ2-6
d_gene: -
v_gene: TRBV27
CDR3nt: TGTGCCAGCAGTTTAAAATGGGTCGGGGCCAACGTCCTGACTTTC
CDR3aa: CASSLKWVGANVLTF

abundance: few
j_gene: TRBJ2-3
d_gene: TRBD2
v_gene: TRBV3-1
CDR3nt: TGTGCCAGCAGCCAAGATCTAGCGGGCACAGATACGCAGTATTTT
CDR3aa: CASSQDLAGTDTQYF

abundance: many
j_gene: TRBJ2-3
d_gene: TRBD2
v_gene: TRBV12-3/TRBV12-4
CDR3nt: TGTGCCAGCAGTTTCGGGACTAGCGGCACAGATACGCAGTATTTT
CDR3aa: CASSFGTSGTDTQYF

abundance: few
j_gene: TRBJ2-6
d_gene: -
v_gene: TRBV19
CDR3nt: TGTGCCAGTAGTATAGCCGGGCGTGGCTCTGGGGCCAACGTCCTGACTTTC
CDR3aa: CASSIAGRGSGANVLTF

abundance: few
j_gene: TRBJ1-1
d_gene: -
v_gene: TRBV6-2/TRBV6-3
CDR3nt: TGTGCCAGCAATGAAATGAACACTGAAGCTTTCTTT
CDR3aa: CASNEMNTEAFF

abundance: -
j_gene: TRBJ1-2
d_gene: -
v_gene: TRBV29-1
CDR3nt: TGCAGCGTTGAAACAGGGTGGGGCTACACCTTC
CDR3aa: CSVETGWGYTF

abundance: -
j_gene: TRBJ2-5
d_gene: -
v_gene: TRBV6-1
CDR3nt: TGTGCCAGCAGTGAAGCCGGACCCAAAGGCCAACTCCCGTTCTTC
CDR3aa: CASSEAGPKGQLPFF

abundance: few
j_gene: TRBJ1-1
d_gene: -
v_gene: TRBV7-9
CDR3nt: TGTGCCACCGGTCTATGGGGGAACACTGAAGCTTTCTTT
CDR3aa: CATGLWGNTEAFF

abundance: few
j_gene: TRBJ2-2
d_gene: TRBD1
v_gene: TRBV5-5
CDR3nt: TGTGCCAGCAGCTTGGGGACAGGGCAAAACACCGGGGAGCTGTTTTTT
CDR3aa: CASSLGTGQNTGELFF

abundance: few
j_gene: TRBJ2-6
d_gene: -
v_gene: TRBV9
CDR3nt: TGTGCCAGCAGCGTAGCAACTGGGGCCAACGTCCTGACTTTC
CDR3aa: CASSVATGANVLTF

abundance: few
j_gene: TRBJ1-2
d_gene: TRBD1
v_gene: TRBV6-2/TRBV6-3
CDR3nt: TGTGCCAGCAACGAGGGGGCCGTCCCCTACGGCTACACCTTC
CDR3aa: CASNEGAVPYGYTF